What follows describes a single T cell receptor (beta chain). The CDR3 loop spans 16 amino acids. Germline V gives CDR1 LGHNT, CDR2 FRNRAP. The V end was cut by 6 bases, the J end by 7 bases, with 24 bases between. TCR beta CDR3 regions were amplified from RNA. A first-round RT-PCR of the TCR CDR3 used the HTBI primer set. TCRdb ran MiXCR on the multiplex PCR reads and lists one entry per CDR3 protein. The data show about 720,000 distinct CDR3 sequences, roughly a sixth seen once. The data are from a study of T cells in Graves' hyperthyroidism and ophthalmopathy. Whole-study context: At initial diagnosis, before any treatment had begun, peripheral blood was obtained.

The rearrangement links TRBV12-5 to TRBJ2-5; D may be TRBD2 (6 bases). The sequenced sample consisted of blood. The sequence came from a woman between 50 and 59 years old with Graves' hyperthyroidism that later progressed to Graves' ophthalmopathy. The chain's CDR3 is CASGRPTGLIVGTQYF. The CDR3 DNA reads TGTGCTAGTGGCCGACCTACAGGACTAATCGTAGGGACCCAGTACTTC.